This entry lists 3 T cell receptor beta chains sequenced from one sample in a study of persistence of HIV-infected CD4 T cells. The libraries were made with immunoSEQ version 4 in survey mode. The repertoire was sequenced with immunoSEQ multiplex PCR; TCRdb's copy has only in-frame clones and lacks some. The table shows about 60,000 clones, with about 69% occurring only once. Cells were stimulated with overlapping HIV-1 Gag 15-mer peptides. CD40L/CD69 double-negative CD45RO-high memory CD4+ T cells were collected. No antigen has been identified for these receptors. The material sequenced was CD4+ T cells sorted from PBMCs after 18-hour stimulation, taken from a patient who received antiretroviral therapy. These receptors were obtained from an adult man with HIV who was CMV-seropositive.

A single count supports this clone. The V and J genes are TRBV25-1 and TRBJ2-7; TRBD1 is a possible D gene (7 bases). Deletions cut 8 bases from V and 3 bases from J, with 11 bases between. Germline loops: CDR1 MGHDK, CDR2 SYGVNS. The CDR3 sequence is 12 residues long. The CDR3 DNA follows: TGTGCCAGCGCGGGACAGAACTACGAGCAGTACTTC. Translation gives CASAGQNYEQYF.

The table lists this clone with a count of one. This chain uses TRBV11-2 with TRBJ2-3; no clear D. The length of the CDR3 is 14 residues. The V gene's germline CDR1 is SGHAT and CDR2 FQNNGV. V was cut by 0 bases and J by 3 bases, with 7 bases left in between. The CDR3 DNA reads TGTGCCAGCAGCTTAGATGCAAGTACAGATACGCAGTATTTT. Translation gives CASSLDASTDTQYF.

This chain links TRBV19 with TRBJ1-2; 8 nucleotides match TRBD1. The V gene end was trimmed by 3 bases and the J gene end by 8 bases; junction bases not matched to a gene: 8. The germline V gene has CDR1 LNHDA and CDR2 SQIVND (reference sequence). CDR3 length: 14 residues. The CDR3, as DNA: TGTGCCAGTAGTATCAACAGGGGGAACACGGGCTACACCTTC. This gives the protein CASSINRGNTGYTF.